These T cell receptor beta chains were read from a single sample in a study of T cell clonotyping in hematopoietic cell transplantation. Generated by immunoSEQ multiplex PCR, the TCRdb table keeps only in-frame clones and is missing some. Here the sample spans tens of thousands of clones, 80% to 90% being singletons. The sequenced material came from peripheral blood mononuclear cells. The origin of the receptors is a woman in her thirties or forties in good health. Some clones in this sample may be carry-over from other donors' samples. Both conserved end residues are part of each CDR3. D genes are given only for firm matches. Where a row states a size, it is once, few, many or the class of an expanded clone; other rows omit it.

DNA,CDR3,size,D,V,J
TGCGCCAGCAGCTTGGAGACTAGAGACGAGCAGTACTTC,CASSLETRDEQYF,NA,NA,TRBV5-1,TRBJ2-7
TGTGCCTGGAGGCTAGCGGATTACTACAATGAGCAGTTCTTC,CAWRLADYYNEQFF,NA,TRBD2,TRBV30,TRBJ2-1
TGTGCCAGCAGTGATGAAGGGGGGGGACTCTATGGCTACACCTTC,CASSDEGGGLYGYTF,NA,NA,TRBV25-1,TRBJ1-2
TGCAGTGCGGGTAGGGTCGACGAGCAGTACTTC,CSAGRVDEQYF,NA,NA,TRBV20-1,TRBJ2-7
TGCGCCAGCAGCTTGTTCGGGAACACCGGGGAGCTGTTTTTT,CASSLFGNTGELFF,NA,NA,TRBV5-1,TRBJ2-2
TGTGCCAGCAGCAGAAGGACAGGGGGGTCCTATGGCTACACCTTC,CASSRRTGGSYGYTF,NA,TRBD1,TRBV5-4,TRBJ1-2
TGTGCTAGCAGCTTACAGGGGGAAAGCGAGCAGTACTTC,CASSLQGESEQYF,NA,TRBD1,TRBV7-7,TRBJ2-7
TGCAGCGCCGCGTGGTGGGACACTGAAGCTTTCTTT,CSAAWWDTEAFF,NA,NA,TRBV29-1,TRBJ1-1
TGTGCCTTCGCGACTAGCGGGAAAGAGACCCAGTACTTC,CAFATSGKETQYF,NA,TRBD2,TRBV30,TRBJ2-5
TGTGCCAGCAAGTTCGGGGGCGTCAATCAGCCCCAGCATTTT,CASKFGGVNQPQHF,few,NA,TRBV27,TRBJ1-5
TGTGCCAGCACCCGAAGGGGTGCACACTATGGCTACACCTTC,CASTRRGAHYGYTF,NA,NA,TRBV2,TRBJ1-2
TGTGCCAGCAGCCGAGCCCCTAGCGGGGGAAGCACAGATACGCAGTATTTT,CASSRAPSGGSTDTQYF,NA,TRBD2,TRBV11-2,TRBJ2-3
TGTGCCAGCAGAACCGGGACTAGGGAGACCCAGTACTTC,CASRTGTRETQYF,NA,TRBD2,TRBV11-1,TRBJ2-5
TGTGCCAGCAGCTTAGTCCCGACAGAGGATAACTATGGCTACACCTTC,CASSLVPTEDNYGYTF,NA,NA,TRBV7-8,TRBJ1-2
TGTGCCAGCAGTTCCGGACTACCAGTCTACGGAGGGGTCTTC,CASSSGLPVYGGVF,NA,NA,TRBV27,TRBJ2-7
TGTGCCAGTAGTGGGACAGGGAGCACTGAAGCTTTCTTT,CASSGTGSTEAFF,NA,TRBD1,TRBV19,TRBJ1-1
TGCGCCAGCAGCATTAACCCCCTAGCGGGAGGGCCAGATGAGCAGTTCTTC,CASSINPLAGGPDEQFF,NA,TRBD2,TRBV5-1,TRBJ2-1
TGTGCCAGCAGCTTACGAGAGATGAACACTGAAGCTTTCTTT,CASSLREMNTEAFF,once,NA,TRBV7-2,TRBJ1-1
TGTGCCAGCAGTCCCCTCCATCAGAACTATGGCTACACCTTC,CASSPLHQNYGYTF,NA,NA,TRBV7-2,TRBJ1-2
TGTGCCAGTAGGACTAGCGGGAGCGATAGCGGGGAGCTGTTTTTT,CASRTSGSDSGELFF,NA,TRBD2,TRBV2,TRBJ2-2
TGTGCCTGGACGCCCCCCTACTCTCGGATCTATGGCTACACCTTC,CAWTPPYSRIYGYTF,once,NA,TRBV30,TRBJ1-2
TGTGCCAGCAGCCAAGGTGGGCCTCTTAATGAAAAACTGTTTTTT,CASSQGGPLNEKLFF,NA,NA,TRBV4-2,TRBJ1-4